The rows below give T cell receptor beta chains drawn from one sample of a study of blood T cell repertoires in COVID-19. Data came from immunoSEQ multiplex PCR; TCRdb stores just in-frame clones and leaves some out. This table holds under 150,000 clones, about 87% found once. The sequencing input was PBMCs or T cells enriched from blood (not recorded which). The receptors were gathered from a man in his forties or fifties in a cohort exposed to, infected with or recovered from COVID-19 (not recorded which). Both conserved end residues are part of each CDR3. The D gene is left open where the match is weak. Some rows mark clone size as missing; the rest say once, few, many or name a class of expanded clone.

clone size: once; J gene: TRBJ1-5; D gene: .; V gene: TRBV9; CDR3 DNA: TGTGCCAGCAGCGTAGCAGGGGATAATCAGCCCCAGCATTTT; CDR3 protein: CASSVAGDNQPQHF
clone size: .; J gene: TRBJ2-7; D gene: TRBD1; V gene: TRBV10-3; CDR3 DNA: TGTGCCATCAGTGAGACAGGGGGTCGTGACGAGCAGTACTTC; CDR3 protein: CAISETGGRDEQYF
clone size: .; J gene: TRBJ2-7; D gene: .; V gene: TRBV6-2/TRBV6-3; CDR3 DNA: TGTGCCAGCAGTTACTCGCCCGGCGGGGCCTACGAGCAGTACTTC; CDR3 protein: CASSYSPGGAYEQYF
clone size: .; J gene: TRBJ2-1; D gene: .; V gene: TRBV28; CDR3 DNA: TGTGCCAGCCACCGCGCGATCCACAATGAGCAGTTCTTC; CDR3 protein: CASHRAIHNEQFF
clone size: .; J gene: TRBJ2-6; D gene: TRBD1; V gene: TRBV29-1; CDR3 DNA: TGCAGCGTCGGTGGACAGGGGGCGAAAGGGGCCAACGTCCTGACTTTC; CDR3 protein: CSVGGQGAKGANVLTF
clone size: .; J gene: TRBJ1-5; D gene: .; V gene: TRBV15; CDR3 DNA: TGTGCCACCAGCAGGAGTCCGACAGGAAACAATCAGCCCCAGCATTTT; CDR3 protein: CATSRSPTGNNQPQHF
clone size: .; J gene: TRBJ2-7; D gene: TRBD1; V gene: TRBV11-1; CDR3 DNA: TGTGCCAGCAGCTTGGGTACCGGGACAGGGAGCAACGAGCAGTACTTC; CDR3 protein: CASSLGTGTGSNEQYF
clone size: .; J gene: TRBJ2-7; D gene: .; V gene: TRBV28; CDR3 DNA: TGTGCCAGCAGTCGCGGCGGGACCTACGAGCAGTACTTC; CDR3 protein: CASSRGGTYEQYF
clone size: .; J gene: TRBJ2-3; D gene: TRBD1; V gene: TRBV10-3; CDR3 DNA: TGTGCCATCAGTGAGGCCCAGGGGGTAGATACGCAGTATTTT; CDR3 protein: CAISEAQGVDTQYF
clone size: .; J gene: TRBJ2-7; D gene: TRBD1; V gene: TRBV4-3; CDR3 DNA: TGCGCCAGCAGCCAAACTGACAGGGCTTCCTACGAGCAGTACTTC; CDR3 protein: CASSQTDRASYEQYF
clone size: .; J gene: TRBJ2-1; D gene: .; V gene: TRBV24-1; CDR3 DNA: TGTGCCACCAGTGATCCGGGATTTGAGCAGTTCTTC; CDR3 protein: CATSDPGFEQFF
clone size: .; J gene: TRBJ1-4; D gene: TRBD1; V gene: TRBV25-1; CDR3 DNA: TGTGCCAGCAGTGAAGGCCTCGGGACAGGGAGTGAAAAACTGTTTTTT; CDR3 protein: CASSEGLGTGSEKLFF
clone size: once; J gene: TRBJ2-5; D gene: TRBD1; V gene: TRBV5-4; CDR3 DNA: TGTGCCAGCAGCTTGGGGACAGGGATGGGAGAGACCCAGTACTTC; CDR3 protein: CASSLGTGMGETQYF
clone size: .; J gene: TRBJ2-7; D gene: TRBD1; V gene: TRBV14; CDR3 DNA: TGTGCCAGCAGCCAAGAGACAGGGGTATCGCAGTACTTC; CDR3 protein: CASSQETGVSQYF
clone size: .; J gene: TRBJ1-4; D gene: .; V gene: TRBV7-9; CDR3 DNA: TGTGCCAGCAGCTTATCCCAGGGGCTAGGAGAAAAACTGTTTTTT; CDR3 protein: CASSLSQGLGEKLFF
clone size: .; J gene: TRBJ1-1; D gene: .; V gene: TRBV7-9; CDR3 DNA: TGTGCCAGCAGCTTAGAGGAGGGGAAGGTGAACACTGAAGCTTTCTTT; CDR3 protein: CASSLEEGKVNTEAFF
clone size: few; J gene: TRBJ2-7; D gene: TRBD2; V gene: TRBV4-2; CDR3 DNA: TGTGCCAGCAGCCAAGAAGTGGGAGGGCCGAAAGAGCAGTACTTC; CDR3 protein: CASSQEVGGPKEQYF
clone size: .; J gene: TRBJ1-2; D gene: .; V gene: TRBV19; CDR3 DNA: TGTGCCAGTAGTATCGGGGGTGCTAACTATGGCTACACCTTC; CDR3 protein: CASSIGGANYGYTF
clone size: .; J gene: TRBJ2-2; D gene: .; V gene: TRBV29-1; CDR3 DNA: TGCAGCGTTGAAAAGCAGGGTGGTTCCGGGGAGCTGTTTTTT; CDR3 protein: CSVEKQGGSGELFF
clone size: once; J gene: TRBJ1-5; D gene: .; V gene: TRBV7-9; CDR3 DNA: TGTGCCAGCAGCCACACGGACAGCCCCGATCAGCCCCAGCATTTT; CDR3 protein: CASSHTDSPDQPQHF
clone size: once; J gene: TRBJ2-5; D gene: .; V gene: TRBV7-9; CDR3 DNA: TGTGCCAGCAGCTTGGGAGCCGGAGCAGGCGAGACCCAGTACTTC; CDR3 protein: CASSLGAGAGETQYF
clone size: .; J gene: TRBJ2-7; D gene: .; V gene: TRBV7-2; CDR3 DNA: TGTGCCAGCAGCTTCAGGGGCTACGAGCAGTACTTC; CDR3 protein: CASSFRGYEQYF
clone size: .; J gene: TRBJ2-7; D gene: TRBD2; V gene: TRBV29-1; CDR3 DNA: TGCAGCGCTGGACTAGCGGGAGCCTACGAGCAGTACTTC; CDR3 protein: CSAGLAGAYEQYF
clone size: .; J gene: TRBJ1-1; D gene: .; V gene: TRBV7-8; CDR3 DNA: TGTGCCAGCAGCTTAGCTTATACCAGGGAGAACACTGAAGCTTTCTTT; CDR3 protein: CASSLAYTRENTEAFF
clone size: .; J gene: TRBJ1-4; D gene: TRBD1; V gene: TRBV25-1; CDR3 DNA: TGTGCCAGCAGTCAGGGGGGATGGGGAGAAAAACTGTTTTTT; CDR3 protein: CASSQGGWGEKLFF
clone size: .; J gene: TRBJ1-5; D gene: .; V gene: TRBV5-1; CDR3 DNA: TGCGCCAGCAGCTTGGCAGGGAACGGCCAGCCCCAGCATTTT; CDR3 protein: CASSLAGNGQPQHF
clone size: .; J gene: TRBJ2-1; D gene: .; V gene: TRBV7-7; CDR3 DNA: TGTGCCAGCAGCCCCGCACAGGGCCGGGGAAATGAGCAGTTCTTC; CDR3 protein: CASSPAQGRGNEQFF
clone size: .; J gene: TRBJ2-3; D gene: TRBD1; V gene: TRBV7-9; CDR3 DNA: TGTGCCAGCAGCTTTGGACAGGGGTGGGTGACAGATACGCAGTATTTT; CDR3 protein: CASSFGQGWVTDTQYF
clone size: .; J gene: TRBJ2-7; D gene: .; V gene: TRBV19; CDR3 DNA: TGTGCCAGTAGTACGACAGGCCCCTACGAGCAGTACTTC; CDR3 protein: CASSTTGPYEQYF
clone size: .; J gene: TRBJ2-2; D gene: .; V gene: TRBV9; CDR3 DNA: TGTGCCAGCAGCATTCAGGCGACAGGTGGGACCGGGGAGCTGTTTTTT; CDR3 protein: CASSIQATGGTGELFF
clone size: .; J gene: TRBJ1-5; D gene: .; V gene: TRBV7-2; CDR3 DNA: TGTGCCAGCAGCCCGCGGTGGGGCAATCAGCCCCAGCATTTT; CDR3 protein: CASSPRWGNQPQHF
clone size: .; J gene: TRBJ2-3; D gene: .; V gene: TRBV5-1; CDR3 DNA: TGCGCCAGCAGCTTTAGTGCAGATACGCAGTATTTT; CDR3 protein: CASSFSADTQYF
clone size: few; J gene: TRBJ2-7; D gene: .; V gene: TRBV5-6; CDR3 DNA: TGTGCCAGCAGCTCTATTTCCTACGAGCAGTACTTC; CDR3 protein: CASSSISYEQYF
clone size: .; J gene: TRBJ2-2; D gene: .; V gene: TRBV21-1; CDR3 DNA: TGTGCCAGCAGCAAGAGGAGGAACACCGGGGAGCTGTTTTTT; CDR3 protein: CASSKRRNTGELFF
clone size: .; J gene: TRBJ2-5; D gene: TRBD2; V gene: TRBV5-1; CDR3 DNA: TGCGCCAGCAGCGTTGGAAGTGGCGGGGGACTACAAGAGACCCAGTACTTC; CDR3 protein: CASSVGSGGGLQETQYF